The 30 T cell receptor beta chains presented below share a single source sample, sequenced in a study of blood T cell repertoires in COVID-19. Sequenced by immunoSEQ multiplex PCR; TCRdb stores in-frame clones only, minus some. The sample contains 250,000 or so clones, about nine tenths of which appear only once. Sequencing used peripheral blood. Receptor source: an older woman with acute or convalescent COVID-19.

This chain joins TRBV6-5 and TRBJ2-2; D remains ambiguous. CDR1 is MNHEY, CDR2 SVGAGI, per germline. Between the trimmed V and J ends, which lost 0 bases and 1 base, there was a span of 9 bases. This CDR3 has 16 residues. This CDR3 is CASSYSSQLNTGELFF. As DNA, the CDR3 is TGTGCCAGCAGTTACTCATCACAGCTGAACACCGGGGAGCTGTTTTTT.

This chain connects TRBV5-8 to TRBJ2-2, with TRBD2 matching over 8 bases. The germline CDR1 and CDR2 sequences are SGHTS and YDEGEE. The CDR3 sequence is 15 residues long. J was trimmed by 4 bases and V by 1 base; bases with no gene match: 3. Here the CDR3 DNA reads TGTGCCAGCAGCTTGCGGGGGGGGACCACCGGGGAGCTGTTTTTT. This gives the protein CASSLRGGTTGELFF.

This chain links TRBV11-2 with TRBJ2-5; 10 bases map to TRBD2. The CDR3 spans 15 residues. J lost 7 bases, V lost 3 bases, and 8 bases had no gene match. CDR1 SGHAT and CDR2 FQNNGV come from the germline V gene. CDR3 amino acids: CASSFSAGGPGTQYF. CDR3 DNA sequence: TGTGCCAGCAGCTTCTCAGCGGGGGGGCCGGGGACCCAGTACTTC.

This clone was detected only a few times. The rearrangement links TRBV10-1 to TRBJ2-5, with 10 positions matching TRBD1. The junction had 4 bases not matched to a gene; V was cut back by 1 base and J by 2 bases. CDR3 size: 16 residues. Germline CDR1 is WNHNN and CDR2 is SYGVQD (reference sequence). For the CDR3, the DNA is TGCGCCAGCAGTGAGTTAAGGACAGGGGGTCAAGAGACCCAGTACTTC. This gives the protein CASSELRTGGQETQYF.

The rearrangement uses TRBV7-2 and TRBJ1-1, with D possibly TRBD1 on 6 matching bases. V was trimmed by 1 base and J by 8 bases, leaving 17 bases between them. From germline, CDR1 is SGHTA and CDR2 FQGNSA. CDR3 length: 15 residues. The chain's CDR3 is CASSLVPRVGAEAFF. The CDR3 nucleotides read TGTGCCAGCAGCTTAGTGCCCAGGGTGGGGGCGGAAGCTTTCTTT. Full variable domain (missing parts from reference TRBV7-2 and TRBJ1-1): GAGVSQSPSNKVTEKGKDVELRCDPISGHTALYWYRQSLGQGLEFLIYFQGNSAPDKSGLPSDRFSAERTGGSVSTLTIQRTQQEDSAVYLCASSLVPRVGAEAFFGQGTRLTVV.

The chain couples TRBV11-2 to TRBJ1-2; unclear D gene. Trimming took 1 base from V and 5 from J, leaving 8 bases between them. This CDR3 comprises 13 residues. Germline lookup yields CDR1 SGHAT and CDR2 FQNNGV. The CDR3 protein is CASSLVSRYGYTF. The CDR3, as DNA: TGTGCCAGCAGCTTAGTTTCACGGTATGGCTACACCTTC.

V and J are TRBV6-6 and TRBJ1-1, with unresolved D. V lost 0 bases and J lost 0, with 5 bases in between. The CDR3 contains 14 residues. CDR1 and CDR2 from the germline V gene are MNHNY and SVGAGI (reference sequence). The CDR3 sequence is CASSYSGVNTEAFF. The DNA of the CDR3 is TGTGCCAGCAGTTACTCTGGAGTGAACACTGAAGCTTTCTTT.

The chain couples TRBV9 to TRBJ1-2, with no clear D. The CDR3 consists of 13 residues. In germline, CDR1 is SGDLS, CDR2 YYNGEE. The ends were cut back, 4 bases at V and 5 bases at J, with 12 bases in the middle. As DNA, the CDR3 is TGTGCCAGCAGCCCCCCTGGCCCTTATGGCTACACCTTC. It specifies CASSPPGPYGYTF.

The genes are TRBV5-6 and TRBJ1-2; tentative D call: TRBD1 (5 bases). The V end lost 1 base, the J end lost 8 bases, and 9 bases lay between the germline ends. This CDR3 region has 12 residues. The germline V gene encodes CDR1 SGHDT and CDR2 YYEEEE. This chain's CDR3 is CASSLFRVGYTF. The CDR3 DNA follows: TGTGCCAGCAGCTTGTTCAGGGTAGGCTACACCTTC.

The V and J genes are TRBV6-2 or TRBV6-3 and TRBJ2-1, with TRBD1 matching over 9 bases. CDR1 MNHEY and CDR2 SVGEGT come from the germline V gene. After removal of 4 bases from V and 1 base from J, the junction contained 5 bases not matched to a gene. This CDR3 region has 16 residues. Written as DNA, the CDR3 is TGTGCCAGCAGTTCCATCGGGACAGGGTCCTACAATGAGCAGTTCTTC. Translated: CASSSIGTGSYNEQFF.

This chain connects TRBV10-3 to TRBJ1-6; 7 nucleotides line up with TRBD1. Germline CDR1 ENHRY, CDR2 SYGVKD. The CDR3 covers 13 residues. Germline trimming cut 11 bases from V and 6 bases from J; bases unmatched to any gene: 7. CDR3 sequence reads: CAAGTEGNSPLHF. The CDR3 coding sequence is TGTGCCGCCGGGACAGAGGGTAATTCACCCCTCCACTTT.

The chain links TRBV29-1 to TRBJ2-6; D is undetermined. The CDR3 length is 13 residues. Germline CDR1 is SQVTM and CDR2 is ANQGSEA. The V gene lost 5 bases and the J gene lost 0 bases, with 5 bases spanning the gap. Here the CDR3 DNA reads TGCAGCGTTCTGTTCTCTGGGGCCAACGTCCTGACTTTC. This encodes CSVLFSGANVLTF.

This clone came up a few times. The gene calls are TRBV24-1 and TRBJ1-2; unclear D gene. Germline V gene data show CDR1 as KGHDR and CDR2 as SFDVKD. Trimming cost V 7 bases and J 0 bases, with 17 bases left between them. The CDR3 runs 16 residues. CDR3 DNA sequence: TGTGCCACCAGGGGTCTTCCTTCGGGTCCTAACTATGGCTACACCTTC. This sequence encodes CATRGLPSGPNYGYTF.

The genes are TRBV4-1 and TRBJ2-3; TRBD2 aligns across 7 bases. This CDR3 comprises 17 residues. Germline V gene data show CDR1 as MGHRA and CDR2 as YSYEKL. The junction had 11 bases not matched to a gene; V was cut back by 2 bases and J by 3 bases. The CDR3 spells CASSQTRQASGTDTQYF. CDR3 coding DNA: TGCGCCAGCAGCCAAACGAGGCAGGCTAGCGGTACAGATACGCAGTATTTT.

The chain carries TRBV19 and TRBJ2-5, with D perhaps TRBD1 (6 bases). CDR1 LNHDA and CDR2 SQIVND come from the germline V gene (reference sequence). Trimming took off 3 bases at V and 4 bases at J, with 18 bases between the two ends. The CDR3 is 16 amino acids. CDR3 amino acids: CASSIGRRTVRETQYF. Written as DNA, the CDR3 is TGTGCCAGTAGTATTGGAAGGCGGACAGTCCGAGAGACCCAGTACTTC. Using reference TRBV19 and TRBJ2-5 for the parts outside the CDR3, the full variable domain is DGGITQSPKYLFRKEGQNVTLSCEQNLNHDAMYWYRQDPGQGLRLIYYSQIVNDFQKGDIAEGYSVSREKKESFPLTVTSAQKNPTAFYLCASSIGRRTVRETQYFGPGTRLLVL.

The chain couples TRBV7-6 to TRBJ2-7; 9 nucleotides align to TRBD1. The germline CDR1 and CDR2 sequences are SGHVS and FNYEAQ. Losses at the gene ends were 0 bases for V and 6 bases for J; bases not matched to a gene: 9. The CDR3 covers 16 residues. CDR3 DNA: TGTGCCAGCAGCTTAGCGCTAAGAGACAGGGGGACCGAGCAGTACTTC. Residues: CASSLALRDRGTEQYF.

The chain joins TRBV12-5 to TRBJ2-1; D gene uncertain. Germline V lookup: CDR1 LGHNT, CDR2 FRNRAP. Trimming pared 1 base from V and 8 bases from J, leaving 24 bases between. The CDR3 totals 18 residues. CDR3: CASGLDPPWQAGSDEQFF. DNA of the CDR3: TGTGCTAGTGGTTTGGATCCCCCCTGGCAGGCCGGTTCGGATGAGCAGTTCTTC. Looking up the rest from reference TRBV12-5 and TRBJ2-1 gives the full variable domain: DARVTQTPRHKVTEMGQEVTMRCQPILGHNTVFWYRQTMMQGLELLAYFRNRAPLDDSGMPKDRFSAEMPDATLATLKIQPSEPRDSAVYFCASGLDPPWQAGSDEQFFGPGTRLTVL.

This sequence joins TRBV6-2 or TRBV6-3 and TRBJ2-3; no firm D call. Trimming took off 4 bases at V and 2 bases at J, with 4 bases between the two ends. Germline CDR1 MNHEY, CDR2 SVGEGT. There are 12 residues in the CDR3. The chain's CDR3 is CASSWLTDTQYF. CDR3 nucleotides: TGTGCCAGCAGTTGGCTCACAGATACGCAGTATTTT.

V and J are TRBV4-1 and TRBJ2-7, with TRBD1 matching 9 bases. Germline V gene sequence: CDR1 MGHRA, CDR2 YSYEKL. The CDR3 is 15 amino acids. V dropped 0 bases and J dropped 3; count of bases not matched to a gene: 3. The CDR3 region is CASSQDNRGLYEQYF. CDR3 DNA sequence: TGCGCCAGCAGCCAAGATAACAGGGGGCTCTACGAGCAGTACTTC.

This chain joins TRBV6-5 and TRBJ1-2; TRBD1 agrees at 7 bases. The CDR3 covers 14 residues. CDR1 MNHEY and CDR2 SVGAGI come from the germline V gene. V lost 7 bases, J lost 2 bases, and 7 bases stayed unmatched. The CDR3 nucleotides are TGTGCCAGCAATAGGGCAGGGGGGAACTATGGCTACACCTTC. Encoded protein: CASNRAGGNYGYTF.

This clone was picked up many times. The V gene is TRBV2, the J gene TRBJ2-7, with TRBD1 matching over 9 bases. The germline V gene encodes CDR1 SNHLY and CDR2 FYNNEI. The CDR3 spans 12 residues. The trim removed 7 bases at V and 7 bases at J, leaving 5 bases unmatched. CDR3 coding DNA: TGTGCCAGCAAGCGGACAGGGGAAGAGCAGTACTTC. Translated: CASKRTGEEQYF.

The chain employs TRBV18 and TRBJ2-7; tentatively, D is TRBD1 (7 bases). The V gene lost 6 bases and the J gene lost 4 bases, with 16 bases spanning the gap. CDR3 length: 14 residues. Germline lookup yields CDR1 KGHSH and CDR2 LQKENI. The CDR3 protein is CASSAGQYVYEQYF. Here the CDR3 DNA reads TGTGCCAGCTCGGCGGGACAGTACGTATACGAGCAGTACTTC.

The chain is built from TRBV6-5 and TRBJ1-1; D is unclear. V lost 5 bases to trimming and J lost 2 bases, with 15 bases between them. Germline CDR1 MNHEY, CDR2 SVGAGI. The CDR3 spans 15 residues. The CDR3 nucleotides read TGTGCCAGCAGTCGCAAGACAAGCCCTAACACTGAAGCTTTCTTT. Its protein is CASSRKTSPNTEAFF.

The chain uses TRBV7-8 and TRBJ2-4; TRBD2 aligns across 7 bases. V lost 2 bases to trimming and J lost 0 bases; unmatched junction nucleotides: 4. The CDR3 runs to 16 residues. CDR1 is SGHVS and CDR2 is FQNEAQ in the germline V gene. The CDR3, as DNA: TGTGCCAGCAGCTTATACGGGGAGGGAGCCAAAAACATTCAGTACTTC. This sequence encodes CASSLYGEGAKNIQYF. The variable domain in full, with the rest retrieved from reference TRBV7-8 and TRBJ2-4, is GAGVSQSPRYKVAKRGQDVALRCDPISGHVSLFWYQQALGQGPEFLTYFQNEAQLDKSGLPSDRFFAERPEGSVSTLKIQRTQQEDSAVYLCASSLYGEGAKNIQYFGAGTRLSVL.

The chain links TRBV3-1 (or the pseudogene TRBV3-2) to TRBJ2-5, with TRBD1 matching 7 bases. Germline values: CDR1 LGHDT, CDR2 YNNKEL (reference sequence). V shed 3 bases, J shed 5 bases, and the junction held 9 bases outside the gene matches. This CDR3 comprises 15 residues. CDR3 protein: CASSQETGSGETQYF. The CDR3 nucleotides are TGTGCCAGCAGCCAGGAGACAGGGTCAGGGGAGACCCAGTACTTC.

The chain uses TRBV10-3 and TRBJ1-1; TRBD1 agrees at 8 bases. The CDR3 runs 11 residues. From germline, CDR1 is ENHRY and CDR2 SYGVKD. Trimming took 10 bases from V and 4 from J; bases not matched to a gene: 2. CDR3 residues: CATQGGTEAFF. The CDR3 coding sequence is TGTGCCACACAGGGGGGCACTGAAGCTTTCTTT.

V is TRBV7-2 and J is TRBJ2-7; 10 nucleotides agree with TRBD2. Germline CDR1 SGHTA, CDR2 FQGNSA. With 2 bases clipped from V and 0 bases from J, the junction kept 4 bases outside the gene matches. The CDR3 is 16 amino acids. This chain's CDR3 is CASSLTGLAVSYEQYF. CDR3 bases: TGTGCCAGCAGCTTAACAGGACTAGCGGTCTCCTACGAGCAGTACTTC.

V usage is TRBV7-9 and J usage is TRBJ1-3; tentatively, D is TRBD1 (5 bases). The CDR3 has 14 amino acids. Germline V gives CDR1 SEHNR, CDR2 FQNEAQ (reference sequence). V was clipped by 7 bases and J by 0 bases, with 10 bases between them. CDR3 sequence (DNA): TGTGCCAGCACCAGGGACTCCTCTGGAAACACCATATATTTT. It codes for CASTRDSSGNTIYF.

This chain links TRBV7-8 with TRBJ1-2; 7 bases line up with TRBD1. The CDR3 contains 13 residues. J was trimmed by 8 bases and V by 4 bases; bases with no gene match: 7. Per the germline V gene, CDR1 is SGHVS and CDR2 is FQNEAQ. CDR3 loop: CASSSRQGHGYTF. CDR3 nucleotide sequence: TGTGCCAGCAGCTCCCGACAGGGTCACGGCTACACCTTC.

The chain carries TRBV11-2 and TRBJ1-2; D unresolved. The V gene's germline CDR1 is SGHAT and CDR2 FQNNGV. V was clipped by 0 bases and J by 6 bases, with 14 bases between them. The CDR3 sequence is 15 residues long. This chain's CDR3 is CASSLDPGIWDGYTF. For the CDR3, the DNA is TGTGCCAGCAGCTTAGATCCGGGTATCTGGGATGGCTACACCTTC.